This T cell receptor beta chain was observed in a study of cytomegalovirus exposure and HLA in healthy donors. Study results and limitations: In terms of immune exposure information, only CMV serostatus was available. By HLA locus, TCR association rates varied in a later analysis, with DRB1 showing the most and HLA-C the fewest. An analysis that was carried out later associated 15,000 to 20,000 TCR beta sequences with HLA alleles at 0.05 false discovery rate. Later analysis demonstrated an association between a missense DCLRE1C variant and TCR beta V- and J-gene trimming.

The study ran its PCR with 60 Vbeta and 13 Jbeta primers. TCRdb keeps only in-frame clones here, not all; method: immunoSEQ multiplex PCR. This table holds 150,000 to 200,000 clones, 85% found once. V lost 5 bases, J lost 6 bases, and 16 bases lay in between. Germline V lookup: CDR1 SGHNT, CDR2 YENEEA. CDR3 length: 14 amino acids. A note on this clone: Its cognate antigen is unknown.

The receptor's source is a man aged 25 to 40 in good health and CMV-seropositive. Sequencing used PBMCs. The chain uses TRBV11-3 and TRBJ1-2; D may be TRBD1 (5 bases). The chain's CDR3 is CASSPEGPGNGYTF. As DNA, the CDR3 is TGTGCCAGCAGCCCCGAAGGCCCAGGGAATGGCTACACCTTC.